Listed below are T cell receptor beta chains from one sample, sequenced in a study of blood T cell repertoires in COVID-19. Clones were sequenced by immunoSEQ multiplex PCR, and TCRdb holds only the in-frame ones, with some missing. The repertoire holds about 310,000 clones, with around 87% as singletons. The material sequenced was peripheral blood. The source is a man aged 45-65 years with active or convalescent COVID-19. Both conserved end residues are part of each CDR3. Each record gives: D gene, clone size, V gene, J gene, CDR3 protein, CDR3 DNA. The D gene is left open where the match is weak. Size is stated for part of the rows, as once, few or many counts, or as a class when the clone is expanded.

TRBD1	NA	TRBV9	TRBJ1-5	CASSATSGGSNQPQHF	TGTGCCAGCAGCGCTACTTCAGGGGGCAGCAATCAGCCCCAGCATTTT
TRBD2	NA	TRBV6-5	TRBJ2-7	CASSRLLGEGYEQYF	TGTGCCAGCAGCCGCCTTCTTGGGGAGGGCTACGAGCAGTACTTC
TRBD1	NA	TRBV28	TRBJ1-1	CASSLRTGGGTEAFF	TGTGCCAGCAGTTTACGGACAGGTGGGGGTACTGAAGCTTTCTTT
TRBD2	NA	TRBV19	TRBJ2-5	CASSIAASGRGETQYF	TGTGCCAGTAGTATAGCCGCTAGCGGGAGAGGGGAGACCCAGTACTTC
TRBD1	NA	TRBV7-7	TRBJ2-1	CASSLSDRYNEQFF	TGTGCTAGCAGTTTATCGGACAGGTACAATGAGCAGTTCTTC
NA	NA	TRBV19	TRBJ1-5	CASSIAGSNSNQPQHF	TGTGCCAGTAGTATAGCGGGGTCAAATAGCAATCAGCCCCAGCATTTT
NA	NA	TRBV7-8	TRBJ1-6	CASSPIHGPGVDSPLHF	TGTGCCAGCAGCCCTATTCATGGGCCGGGGGTAGATTCACCCCTCCACTTT
TRBD2	NA	TRBV7-7	TRBJ2-1	CASSKIAGGRGEQFF	TGTGCTAGCAGCAAAATAGCGGGGGGGCGAGGTGAGCAGTTCTTC
NA	NA	TRBV6-9	TRBJ2-5	CASSYPSGRVIETQYF	TGTGCCAGCAGTTATCCCTCCGGGAGAGTCATCGAGACCCAGTACTTC
NA	NA	TRBV19	TRBJ2-4	CASSTGDKNIQYF	TGTGCCAGTAGTACAGGGGACAAAAACATTCAGTACTTC
NA	NA	TRBV7-9	TRBJ1-1	CASSLVGGKNTEAFF	TGTGCCAGCAGCTTAGTGGGGGGGAAGAACACTGAAGCTTTCTTT
NA	NA	TRBV2	TRBJ2-5	CASRPSAGETQYF	TGTGCCAGCAGGCCCAGCGCCGGGGAGACCCAGTACTTC
NA	NA	TRBV2	TRBJ1-2	CASSEPLTYGYTF	TGTGCCAGCAGTGAACCTCTTACTTATGGCTACACCTTC
NA	NA	TRBV3-1/TRBV3-2	TRBJ1-2	CASSQDYSSNYGYTF	TGTGCCAGCAGCCAAGATTACTCTTCAAACTATGGCTACACCTTC
TRBD1	NA	TRBV6-6	TRBJ1-1	CASSYNRGNTEAFF	TGTGCCAGCAGTTACAACAGGGGGAACACTGAAGCTTTCTTT
NA	few	TRBV19	TRBJ2-1	CASSTGYNEQFF	TGTGCCAGTAGTACAGGGTACAATGAGCAGTTCTTC
NA	NA	TRBV12-2	TRBJ1-3	CASRLGLRVRNTIYF	TGTGCAAGTCGCTTAGGGTTACGCGTCCGAAACACCATATATTTT
NA	NA	TRBV19	TRBJ2-1	CASTPRAQRPYNEQFF	TGTGCCAGTACCCCCCGAGCCCAGAGGCCTTACAATGAGCAGTTCTTC
NA	NA	TRBV30	TRBJ1-2	CAWSVQNYGYTF	TGTGCCTGGAGTGTACAGAACTATGGCTACACCTTC
NA	NA	TRBV3-1/TRBV3-2	TRBJ2-7	CASSQQRGHAYEQYF	TGTGCCAGCAGCCAGCAAAGGGGACATGCATACGAGCAGTACTTC
NA	NA	TRBV30	TRBJ2-4	CAWSVGGAGNIQYF	TGTGCCTGGAGTGTAGGAGGGGCGGGAAACATTCAGTACTTC
NA	NA	TRBV4-3	TRBJ2-7	CASSQDSLRANSYEQYF	TGCGCCAGCAGCCAAGATTCGTTGAGGGCCAACTCCTACGAGCAGTACTTC
TRBD1	few	TRBV5-6	TRBJ2-1	CASSSGPTGEFF	TGTGCCAGCAGCTCAGGACCAACAGGGGAGTTCTTC
NA	NA	TRBV29-1	TRBJ2-3	CSVERSLSTDTQYF	TGCAGCGTTGAGCGATCCCTGAGCACAGATACGCAGTATTTT
TRBD1	NA	TRBV3-1/TRBV3-2	TRBJ1-2	CASSQRGTGTGYTF	TGTGCCAGCAGCCAAAGAGGGACCGGGACAGGGTACACCTTC
NA	NA	TRBV5-6	TRBJ1-1	CASSRRPQAGGTEAFF	TGTGCCAGCAGCCGCCGCCCGCAGGCGGGTGGGACTGAAGCTTTCTTT
TRBD1	NA	TRBV7-8	TRBJ1-1	CASSLGQDPGRAFF	TGTGCCAGCAGCCTGGGACAGGACCCCGGGAGAGCTTTCTTT
NA	NA	TRBV7-2	TRBJ2-1	CASSLSRSGEQFF	TGTGCCAGCAGTTTGTCCCGGAGCGGTGAGCAGTTCTTC
NA	once	TRBV6-2/TRBV6-3	TRBJ1-1	CASSYGAFWVRQTPEAFF	TGTGCCAGCAGTTACGGTGCCTTCTGGGTTCGACAAACCCCAGAAGCTTTCTTT
NA	NA	TRBV7-9	TRBJ1-5	CASSFGDQPQHF	TGTGCCAGCAGCTTCGGGGATCAGCCCCAGCATTTT
TRBD1	NA	TRBV5-6	TRBJ2-5	CASSRRTGAVRETQYF	TGTGCCAGCAGCCGTCGGACAGGGGCGGTAAGAGAGACCCAGTACTTC
TRBD1	NA	TRBV19	TRBJ2-2	CASISGGGEAGELFF	TGTGCCAGTATTTCAGGGGGCGGAGAAGCCGGGGAGCTGTTTTTT
TRBD2	NA	TRBV5-5	TRBJ2-7	CASSHPSGNYEQYF	TGTGCCAGCAGCCACCCTAGCGGAAACTACGAGCAGTACTTC
NA	NA	TRBV5-1	TRBJ2-1	CASMEQAYNEQFF	TGCGCCAGCATGGAACAGGCTTACAATGAGCAGTTCTTC
NA	NA	TRBV28	TRBJ2-5	CATTRGETQYF	TGTGCCACTACACGGGGGGAGACCCAGTACTTC
TRBD1	NA	TRBV28	TRBJ1-2	CASGTGKSYGYTF	TGTGCCAGCGGGACAGGGAAGTCATATGGCTACACCTTC
NA	NA	TRBV6-5	TRBJ1-2	CASSRAGGYGYTF	TGTGCCAGCAGCAGGGCGGGGGGTTATGGCTACACCTTC
NA	NA	TRBV2	TRBJ1-6	CASSERGADSPLHF	TGTGCCAGCAGTGAACGCGGGGCCGATTCACCCCTCCACTTT
NA	NA	TRBV5-1	TRBJ1-6	CASTLTPGNSPLHF	TGCGCCAGCACCCTTACCCCGGGGAATTCACCCCTCCACTTT
TRBD2	NA	TRBV7-3	TRBJ2-1	CASSLRGPSGRGYNEQFF	TGTGCCAGCAGCTTAAGGGGCCCTAGCGGGAGGGGATACAATGAGCAGTTCTTC
NA	NA	TRBV5-1	TRBJ1-1	CASSLSGRVSTEAFF	TGCGCCAGCAGCTTGTCGGGCAGGGTGTCGACTGAAGCTTTCTTT
NA	NA	TRBV28	TRBJ1-4	CASSITGNEKLFF	TGTGCCAGCAGTATTACAGGGAATGAAAAACTGTTTTTT
NA	NA	TRBV5-1	TRBJ2-3	CASSLVLGGASTDTQYF	TGCGCCAGCAGCTTGGTCCTGGGCGGGGCTAGCACAGATACGCAGTATTTT
NA	few	TRBV18	TRBJ2-5	CASSPEQGGEETQYF	TGTGCCAGCTCACCTGAGCAGGGTGGCGAGGAGACCCAGTACTTC
NA	NA	TRBV29-1	TRBJ1-3	CSVGVGGNTIYF	TGCAGCGTTGGAGTGGGCGGAAACACCATATATTTT
NA	NA	TRBV6-1	TRBJ2-6	CASSENGVSGANVLTF	TGTGCCAGCAGTGAAAACGGGGTCTCTGGGGCCAACGTCCTGACTTTC
TRBD1	NA	TRBV28	TRBJ2-7	CASSSQIPRTGHDEQYF	TGTGCCAGCAGTTCCCAAATCCCTCGGACAGGGCACGACGAGCAGTACTTC
NA	NA	TRBV6-2/TRBV6-3	TRBJ2-7	CASSSPSDEQYF	TGTGCCAGCAGCTCCCCTTCGGACGAGCAGTACTTC
NA	NA	TRBV19	TRBJ2-7	CASSIKDTAYEQYF	TGTGCCAGTAGTATCAAGGACACCGCCTACGAGCAGTACTTC
TRBD2	few	TRBV4-3	TRBJ2-1	CASSQEIAFRTSGTYNEQFF	TGCGCCAGCAGCCAAGAAATCGCCTTCCGGACTAGCGGGACCTACAATGAGCAGTTCTTC